A single T cell receptor beta chain is shown here with its context. This entry is derived from a study of CDR3 diversity in severe acne. MiXCR was run by TCRdb on the PCR reads, yielding one entry per CDR3 protein. The repertoire includes some 90,000 distinct CDR3 sequences, 45% to 50% of them detected once, and roughly 11% sits in the top ten. The sequence derives from a male donor with severe acne vulgaris. The source material was blood.

In nucleotides, the CDR3 is TGTGCCAGCAGCGTAGCTCGGGCTAGCGGGAGCTTTCGATTTTATGAGCAGTTCTTC. It encodes CASSVARASGSFRFYEQFF. This rearrangement joins TRBV9 to TRBJ2-1; 10 bases map to TRBD2. V was clipped by 0 bases and J by 8 bases; unmatched bases: 17. Germline assignment: CDR1 SGDLS and CDR2 YYNGEE. The CDR3 extends over 19 amino acids.